This T cell receptor beta chain was sequenced in a study of blood T cells in healthy people across ages. A J-beta primer mix and a sample-barcoded 5' primer were used in a second PCR of about 7 to 12 cycles. TCRdb reanalysed the 5' RACE reads using MiXCR and keeps one entry per CDR3 protein. The data contain roughly 1,300,000 distinct CDR3 sequences, around 55% of them singletons. The CDR3 sequence is 14 residues long. V lost 0 bases to trimming and J lost 9 bases, with 15 bases between them. Looked up from germline, CDR1 is MGHRA and CDR2 is YSYEKL. The rearrangement uses TRBV4-1 and TRBJ2-7; D may be TRBD1 or TRBD2 (5 bases each). The source is a man in his late teens or twenties in good health. Sequencing was carried out using blood. The CDR3 spells CASSQDRRLGRQYF. The CDR3 DNA reads as TGCGCCAGCAGCCAAGACCGTAGGCTGGGACGGCAGTACTTC.